Sequencing of this T cell receptor (beta chain) was carried out in a study of blood T cell repertoires in COVID-19. Those enrolled, adults aged roughly 18 to 89 years, came from under 25 US areas. Germline values: CDR1 SGHRS, CDR2 YFSETQ. With 6 bases clipped from V and 10 bases from J, the junction kept 37 bases outside the gene matches. The CDR3 spans 23 residues. Authors' methods: Reference gene primer amplification gave nucleated cell count estimates. Here immunoSEQ multiplex PCR was the method, and the copy in TCRdb shows in-frame clones only, minus some. V and J calls and clone size are those listed in that table; D and trimming were worked out from the DNA. The data show under 350,000 clones, around nine tenths seen once.

Sequencing was carried out using PBMCs or T cells enriched from blood (not recorded which). The chain has TRBV5-1 and TRBJ1-1, with 12 bases identical to TRBD1. The receptor was derived from a woman aged 18-29 years who had recovered from COVID-19. DNA of the CDR3: TGCGCCAGCACCATCGGACCTCCGGGACAGGGGGCACTTGCCGCCCCGATTGGAGTGGGAGCTTTCTTT. Its translation: CASTIGPPGQGALAAPIGVGAFF. The full variable domain, rest sourced from reference TRBV5-1 and TRBJ1-1, is KAGVTQTPRYLIKTRGQQVTLSCSPISGHRSVSWYQQTPGQGLQFLFEYFSETQRNKGNFPGRFSGRQFSNSRSEMNVSTLELGDSALYLCASTIGPPGQGALAAPIGVGAFFGQGTRLTVV.